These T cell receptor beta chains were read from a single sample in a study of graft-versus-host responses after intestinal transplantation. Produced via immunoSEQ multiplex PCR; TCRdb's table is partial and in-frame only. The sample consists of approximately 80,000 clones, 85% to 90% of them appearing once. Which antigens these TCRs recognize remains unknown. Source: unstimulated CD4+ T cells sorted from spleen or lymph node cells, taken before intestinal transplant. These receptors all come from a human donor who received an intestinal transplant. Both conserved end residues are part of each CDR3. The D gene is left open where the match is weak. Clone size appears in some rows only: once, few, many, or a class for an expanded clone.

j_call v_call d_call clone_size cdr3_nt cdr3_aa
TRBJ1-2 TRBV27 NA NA TGTGCCAGCAGTCCCGGCAGGGTGAGAGTTGGCTACACCTTC CASSPGRVRVGYTF
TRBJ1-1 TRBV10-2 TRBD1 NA TGCGCCAGCAGTACCCGGGGACAGGGGAACACTGAAGCTTTCTTT CASSTRGQGNTEAFF
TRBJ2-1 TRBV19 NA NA TGTGCCAGTAGCGCCAGGGGTCAATCGGAGAATGAGCAGTTCTTC CASSARGQSENEQFF
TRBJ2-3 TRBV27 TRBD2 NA TGTGCCAGCAGTTTAGCCCCTATCGGGAGGGCCAGCGGAGATACGCAGTATTTT CASSLAPIGRASGDTQYF
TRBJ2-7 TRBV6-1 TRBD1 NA TGTGCCAGCAGTGAAAAGGGGTGGGGACAGGGGGCCTACGAGCAGTACTTC CASSEKGWGQGAYEQYF
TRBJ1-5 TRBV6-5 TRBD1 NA TGTGCCAGCAGGGGTGGGACAGGTCAGCCCCAGCATTTT CASRGGTGQPQHF
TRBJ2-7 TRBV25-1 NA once TGTGCCAGCAGTGGAAACTCAGGGCGCTTCCATTTCGAGCAGTACTTC CASSGNSGRFHFEQYF
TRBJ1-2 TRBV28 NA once TGTGCCAGCAGAAACCCCGGAGAACGCTATGGCTACACCTTC CASRNPGERYGYTF
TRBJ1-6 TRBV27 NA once TGTGCCAGCACCCAGGGGTATAATTCACCCCTCCACTTT CASTQGYNSPLHF
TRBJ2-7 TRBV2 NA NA TGTGCCAGCAGACAGTCCTACGAGCAGTACTTC CASRQSYEQYF
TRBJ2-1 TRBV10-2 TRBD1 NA TGCGCCAGCAGAAGGGGGCAAGGGCCGGACAATGAGCAGTTCTTC CASRRGQGPDNEQFF
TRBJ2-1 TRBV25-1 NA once TGTGCCAGCAGTGATGTTTCCGGGAATTACAATGAGCAGTTCTTC CASSDVSGNYNEQFF
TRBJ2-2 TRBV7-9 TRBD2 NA TGTGCCAGCAGCGACCCGATAGCGGGTCCGAACACCGGGGAGCTGTTTTTT CASSDPIAGPNTGELFF
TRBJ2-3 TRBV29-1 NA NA TGCAGCGTTGAGGGGGCGCCGGCAGATACGCAGTATTTT CSVEGAPADTQYF
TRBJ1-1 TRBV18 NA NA TGTGCCAGCTCACCTCTGGAGGTCAACACTGAAGCTTTCTTT CASSPLEVNTEAFF
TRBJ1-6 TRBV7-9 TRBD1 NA TGTGCCAGCAGCCTTGGACAGGGAGGGAATTCACCCCTCCACTTT CASSLGQGGNSPLHF
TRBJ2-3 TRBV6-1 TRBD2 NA TGTGCCAGCAGTGGGTCTAGCGGGTCGCCCACAGATACGCAGTATTTT CASSGSSGSPTDTQYF
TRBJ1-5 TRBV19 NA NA TGTGCCAGTACCCCATATGCGGGCCAGGGCAATCAGCCCCAGCATTTT CASTPYAGQGNQPQHF
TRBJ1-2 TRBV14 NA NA TGTGCCAGCAGCTCTCCGGGGGATTGGAATTATGGCTACACCTTC CASSSPGDWNYGYTF
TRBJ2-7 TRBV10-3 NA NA TGTGCCATCAGTGAGTTGGCGGGCGAGCAGTACTTC CAISELAGEQYF
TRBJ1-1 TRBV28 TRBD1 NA TGTGCCAGCAGGGAGACAGGGGACACTGAAGCTTTCTTT CASRETGDTEAFF
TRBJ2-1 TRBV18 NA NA TGTGCCAGCTCACCATTGGAGGGAGGCAACAATGAGCAGTTCTTC CASSPLEGGNNEQFF
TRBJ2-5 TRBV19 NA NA TGTGCCAGTAGTATAGGAGGACTCATCCAAGAGACCCAGTACTTC CASSIGGLIQETQYF
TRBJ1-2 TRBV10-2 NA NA TGCGCCAGCAGTCCGAGGCCCAACTATGGCTACACCTTC CASSPRPNYGYTF
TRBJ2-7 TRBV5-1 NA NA TGCGCCAGCAGCTTGGGGGGTAGGGGCGGATCCTACGAGCAGTACTTC CASSLGGRGGSYEQYF
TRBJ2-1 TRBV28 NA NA TGTGCCAGCAGTTTGCGGCGGGCCACTAACAATGAGCAGTTCTTC CASSLRRATNNEQFF
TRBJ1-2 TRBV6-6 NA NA TGTGCCAGCAGGCTCGGCCGGCGGGTTCTCCACTATGGCTACACCTTC CASRLGRRVLHYGYTF
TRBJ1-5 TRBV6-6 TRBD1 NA TGTGCCAGCAGTGTGGGTGACAGGGGCAATCAGCCCCAGCATTTT CASSVGDRGNQPQHF
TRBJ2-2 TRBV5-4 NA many TGTGCCAGCAGCTTGGGACTACCCTCCAGATACGCGAACACCGGGGAGCTGTTTTTT CASSLGLPSRYANTGELFF
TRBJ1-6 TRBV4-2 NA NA TGTGCCAGCAGCCAGTTCAGAAATAATTCACCCCTCCACTTT CASSQFRNNSPLHF
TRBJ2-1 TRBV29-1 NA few TGCAGCGTTGCCCCGGGACTTGCGGTGAGGCAGCAGTTCTTC CSVAPGLAVRQQFF
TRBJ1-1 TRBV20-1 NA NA TGCAGTGTCGGGGGTAACACTGAAGCTTTCTTT CSVGGNTEAFF
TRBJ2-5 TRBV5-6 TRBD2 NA TGTGCCAGCAGCTCCGGACTAGCGGTTCAAGAGACCCAGTACTTC CASSSGLAVQETQYF
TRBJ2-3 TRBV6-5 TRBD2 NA TGTGCCAGCAGTTGGTGGCCGGGACTAGCACCAGATACGCAGTATTTT CASSWWPGLAPDTQYF
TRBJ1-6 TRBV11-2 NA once TGTGCCAGCAGCTTATCGTGGGTGCTAGATAATTCACCCCTCCACTTT CASSLSWVLDNSPLHF
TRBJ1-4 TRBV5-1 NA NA TGCGCCAGCAGCTTGGGCGGAGATGAAAAACTGTTTTTT CASSLGGDEKLFF
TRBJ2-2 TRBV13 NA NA TGTGCCAGCATCCCGGCAGGGCAGAACACCGGGGAGCTGTTTTTT CASIPAGQNTGELFF
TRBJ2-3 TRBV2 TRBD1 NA TGTGCCAGCCGGGGGGGGACAGGGGCATCAGATACGCAGTATTTT CASRGGTGASDTQYF
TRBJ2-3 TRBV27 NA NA TGTGCCAGCAGTTTAACGGGGACAAGAACGACAGATACGCAGTATTTT CASSLTGTRTTDTQYF
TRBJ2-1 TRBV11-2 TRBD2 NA TGTGCCAGCAGCCTGGGACTAGCGATCTCCTACAATGAGCAGTTCTTC CASSLGLAISYNEQFF
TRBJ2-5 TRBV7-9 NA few TGTGCCAGCAGCCCACTCTCGGAGTTTGGGGAGACCCAGTACTTC CASSPLSEFGETQYF
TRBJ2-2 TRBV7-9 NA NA TGTGCCAGCAGCTTAGCCCCCGGGACATTTTACACCGGGGAGCTGTTTTTT CASSLAPGTFYTGELFF
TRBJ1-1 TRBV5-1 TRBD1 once TGCGCCAGCAGGTTGGGCTTCGGACAGGGGGAGGCTGAAGCTTTCTTT CASRLGFGQGEAEAFF
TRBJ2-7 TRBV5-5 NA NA TGTGCCAGCAGCTTGGATCAGTTCGAGCAGTACTTC CASSLDQFEQYF
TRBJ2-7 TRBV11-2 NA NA TGTGCCAGCAGCTTAGGTTTGGCGGCACGGTCCTACGAGCAGTACTTC CASSLGLAARSYEQYF